This passage covers 11 T cell receptor beta chains from one sample sequenced in a study of cytomegalovirus exposure and HLA in healthy donors. The PCR ran on 60 Vbeta and 13 Jbeta primers. Clones were sequenced by immunoSEQ multiplex PCR, and TCRdb holds only the in-frame ones, with some missing. Here the sample spans under 200,000 clones, more than 75% being singletons. Material: PBMCs. All receptors derive from a male donor in good health and CMV-seropositive.

This rearrangement joins TRBV4-3 to TRBJ2-3; TRBD2 matches at 8 bases. Germline loops: CDR1 LGHNA, CDR2 YSLEER. The CDR3 is made up of 18 amino acids. The J segment lost 3 bases and the V segment lost 1 base, leaving 12 bases of the junction unmatched. CDR3 coding DNA: TGCGCCAGCAGCCAAGCCCCCTTAGCGGGACGCACTACAGATACGCAGTATTTT. It codes for CASSQAPLAGRTTDTQYF.

This rearrangement joins TRBV27 to TRBJ2-7, with D maybe TRBD1 (6 bases). CDR1 is MNHEY and CDR2 is SMNVEV in the germline V gene (reference sequence). Trimming took off 3 bases at V and 0 bases at J, with 18 bases between the two ends. The CDR3 runs to 17 residues. The CDR3 is CASSFRRGQAFSYEQYF. The DNA for the CDR3 is TGTGCCAGCAGTTTCCGCAGGGGTCAAGCCTTCTCCTACGAGCAGTACTTC.

V gene TRBV4-1 combines with J gene TRBJ1-6; maybe TRBD1 (5 bases). Germline lookup yields CDR1 MGHRA and CDR2 YSYEKL. The CDR3 has 20 amino acids. Trimming cost V 4 bases and J 2 bases, with 24 bases left between them. CDR3 sequence: CASSRGGPTSRGTYNSPLHF. CDR3 DNA: TGCGCCAGCAGCCGGGGGGGACCTACCTCCCGAGGAACCTATAATTCACCCCTCCACTTT.

The chain carries TRBV28 and TRBJ1-4, with 8 positions matching TRBD1. V gave up 7 bases and J gave up 3 bases; unmatched junction bases: 4. CDR3 length equals 14 residues. CDR1 and CDR2 (germline): MDHEN, SYDVKM. CDR3 nucleotide sequence: TGTGCCAGCAATCAGGGGGCAGCTAATGAAAAACTGTTTTTT. It translates to CASNQGAANEKLFF. The full variable domain, completed using reference TRBV28 and TRBJ1-4, is DVKVTQSSRYLVKRTGEKVFLECVQDMDHENMFWYRQDPGLGLRLIYFSYDVKMKEKGDIPEGYSVSREKKERFSLILESASTNQTSMYLCASNQGAANEKLFFGSGTQLSVL.

The table lists this clone with a count of one. The V gene is TRBV6-5, the J gene TRBJ2-3; 8 bases line up with TRBD2. The CDR3 has 16 residues. J gave up 5 bases and V 2 bases, and 9 bases lay outside the gene matches. The germline CDR1 and CDR2 sequences are MNHEY and SVGAGI. The CDR3 coding sequence is TGTGCCAGCAGTTACGGGGGGTCCCTAGCGGGAGATACGCAGTATTTT. It specifies CASSYGGSLAGDTQYF.

The chain couples TRBV5-6 to TRBJ1-1, with D perhaps matching TRBD1 (6 bases). This CDR3 is built from 14 residues. V lost 5 bases, J lost 0 bases, and 11 bases lay in between. Germline V gene sequence: CDR1 SGHDT, CDR2 YYEEEE. CDR3 region: CASSLGGLNTEAFF. The CDR3 DNA sequence: TGTGCCAGCAGTCTCGGGGGGCTGAACACTGAAGCTTTCTTT.

This clone was detected only a few times. The rearrangement uses TRBV21-1 and TRBJ2-5; the table's D call, TRBD2, has no DNA check behind it. TRBV21-1 is deemed a pseudogene. This CDR3 spans 19 amino acids. Written as DNA, the CDR3 is TGTGCCAGCAGCTCGAGCCCCGGACTAGCGGGGGGCGAACAAGAGACCCAGTACTTC. It specifies CASSSSPGLAGGEQETQYF.

The rearrangement uses TRBV2 and TRBJ2-7; TRBD1 agrees at 9 bases. V was pared by 6 bases and J by 6 bases, with 12 bases of the junction left unmatched. Germline CDR1 and CDR2: SNHLY and FYNNEI. CDR3 size: 15 residues. As DNA, the CDR3 is TGTGCCAGCAGGCCGGGACAGGGTGCCTTCGGCGAGCAGTACTTC. As protein: CASRPGQGAFGEQYF.

This clone was seen more than once but under ten times. CDR3: CSVERENQETQYF. Here the CDR3 DNA reads TGCAGCGTTGAAAGGGAGAACCAAGAGACCCAGTACTTC. The chain couples TRBV29-1 to TRBJ2-5, with a possible D match to TRBD2 (5 bases). The CDR3 consists of 13 residues. Germline CDR1 is SQVTM and CDR2 is ANQGSEA. Trimming stripped 2 bases from V and 0 bases from J, with 7 bases between.

The chain combines TRBV6-1 with TRBJ2-7, with 11 nucleotides matching TRBD2. The CDR3 runs to 16 residues. The V gene end was trimmed by 4 bases and the J gene end by 4 bases; junction bases not matched to a gene: 9. Germline V gives CDR1 MNHNS, CDR2 SASEGT. The CDR3 loop is CASSGLLAGGYYEQYF. The DNA for the CDR3 is TGTGCCAGCAGTGGCCTTCTAGCGGGGGGATATTACGAGCAGTACTTC.

This clone was recorded once. The J gene is TRBJ1-4, the V gene TRBV27, with TRBD1 matching 7 bases. Trimming took 5 bases from V and 8 from J; bases not matched to a gene: 14. Per germline, CDR1 MNHEY and CDR2 SMNVEV (reference sequence). This CDR3 comprises 16 residues. The CDR3 DNA is TGTGCCAGCAGTCCGACGGGACAGATCAGGGGGGAAAAACTGTTTTTT. Its protein is CASSPTGQIRGEKLFF.